The rows below give T cell receptor beta chains drawn from one sample of a study of T-cell reconstitution after alpha-beta-depleted transplantation in children. TCRdb reprocessed the PCR reads via MiXCR and lists one record per CDR3 protein. The table includes approximately 1,000,000 distinct CDR3 sequences, about 26% detected once. Material: PBMCs, mostly from graft donor cells, obtained 360 days after TCRalphabeta/CD19-depleted stem cell transplant. The receptors originated from a boy in the first two years of life who had a stem cell transplant for SCID, so the T cells may come from the graft donor. CDR3s include the opening cysteine and the closing phenylalanine or tryptophan. D genes are given only for firm matches. Part of the rows lack a size; the others show once, few, many or a class for expanded clones.

>TRBD2|TRBV9|TRBJ2-1|.
TGTGCCAGCAGCCTGACTAGCGGGAGGGTCGGTGAGCAGTTCTTC
CASSLTSGRVGEQFF
>TRBD2|TRBV3-1|TRBJ2-5|.
TGTGCCAGCAGCCGAAGCGGGGGCCTCGGCCAAGAGACCCAGTACTTC
CASSRSGGLGQETQYF
>.|TRBV20-1|TRBJ1-1|.
TGCAGGGGGGCAACTGAAGCTTTCTTT
CRGATEAFF
>.|TRBV6-2/TRBV6-3|TRBJ2-7|.
TGTGCCGGATCCGCTAACCCTTCCTACGAGCAGTACTTC
CAGSANPSYEQYF
>TRBD1|TRBV7-8|TRBJ1-1|.
TGTGCCAGCAGCGAGAGGACAGGAGAAGCTTTCTTT
CASSERTGEAFF
>TRBD2|TRBV29-1|TRBJ2-3|few
TGCAGCGCTCGGGGCGGGGGGGTGAGGGATACGCAGTATTTT
CSARGGGVRDTQYF
>TRBD2|TRBV20-1|TRBJ2-1|.
TGCAGTGCGAGACACGGGACTAGCGGGCTCAATGAGCAGTTCTTC
CSARHGTSGLNEQFF
>.|TRBV5-1|TRBJ2-3|few
TGCGCCAGCAGCTGGGGGGCAGGAACAGATACGCAGTATTTT
CASSWGAGTDTQYF
>TRBD1|TRBV7-9|TRBJ1-4|few
TGTGCCAGCAGCCCAGGGGGGGCCAATCAAAAACTGTTTTTT
CASSPGGANQKLFF
>.|TRBV5-1|TRBJ2-7|many
TGCGCCAGCAGCCAAACAGGGCTCTACGAGCAGTACTTC
CASSQTGLYEQYF
>TRBD2|TRBV7-6|TRBJ2-7|.
TGTGCCAGCAGCTTAGCCCTAAAGCCCGGACTAGCGGGAGGGGACGAGCAGTACTTC
CASSLALKPGLAGGDEQYF
>.|TRBV6-1|TRBJ2-5|.
TGTGCCAGCAATCGTGCGTACGGGGGACAAGAGACCCAGTACTTC
CASNRAYGGQETQYF